This TCR beta chain derives from a study of blood T cell repertoires in COVID-19. Overall study: COVID-19 samples, acute and convalescent, were from the United States, Italy and Spain. PBMCs, B-cell-depleted T cells, or T cells were the source of the cDNA or gDNA that made up the material.

This clone was counted only a few times. The CDR3 covers 17 residues. Trimming took 7 bases from V and 0 from J, leaving 22 bases between them. Germline V gives CDR1 SQVTM, CDR2 ANQGSEA. The data were produced by immunoSEQ multiplex PCR, yet TCRdb's version contains in-frame clones alone and is incomplete. This sample yields around 300,000 clones, of which just over 90% are seen a single time; 2% to 2.5% belongs to the top ten. During active infection, Seattle patients enrolled and were then monitored through disease. This receptor was obtained from a woman in her 30s with COVID-19, enrolled during active disease. Sequenced sample: peripheral blood. V gene TRBV29-1 combines with J gene TRBJ2-1, with a tentative D call TRBD1 (6 bases). CDR3 sequence reads: CSADRTQPVYSYNEQFF. In DNA, the CDR3 is TGCAGCGCCGACAGGACCCAACCGGTGTACTCCTACAATGAGCAGTTCTTC.